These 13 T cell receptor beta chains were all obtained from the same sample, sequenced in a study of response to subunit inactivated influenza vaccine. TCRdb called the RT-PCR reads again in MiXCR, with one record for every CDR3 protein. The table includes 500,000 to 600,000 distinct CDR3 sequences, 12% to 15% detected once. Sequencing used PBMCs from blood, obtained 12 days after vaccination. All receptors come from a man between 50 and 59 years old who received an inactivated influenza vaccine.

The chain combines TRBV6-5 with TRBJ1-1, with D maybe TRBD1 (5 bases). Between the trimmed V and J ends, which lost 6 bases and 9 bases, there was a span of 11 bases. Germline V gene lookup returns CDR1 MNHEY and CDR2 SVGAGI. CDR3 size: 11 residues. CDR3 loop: CASRGRRKAFF. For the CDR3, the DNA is TGTGCCAGCAGGGGACGAAGGAAAGCTTTCTTT.

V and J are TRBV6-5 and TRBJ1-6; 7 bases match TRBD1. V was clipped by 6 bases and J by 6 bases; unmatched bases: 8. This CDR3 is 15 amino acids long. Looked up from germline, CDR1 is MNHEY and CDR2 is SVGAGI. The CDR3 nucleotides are TGTGCCAGCAGACCCCCCGGGACAGCTAATTCACCCCTCCACTTT. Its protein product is CASRPPGTANSPLHF.

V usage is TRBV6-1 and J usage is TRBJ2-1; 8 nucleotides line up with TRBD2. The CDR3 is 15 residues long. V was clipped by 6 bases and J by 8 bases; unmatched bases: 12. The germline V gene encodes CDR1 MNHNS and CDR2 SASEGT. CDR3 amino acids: CASRVERLAIHEQFF. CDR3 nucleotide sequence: TGTGCCAGCAGAGTAGAAAGACTAGCGATCCATGAGCAGTTCTTC.

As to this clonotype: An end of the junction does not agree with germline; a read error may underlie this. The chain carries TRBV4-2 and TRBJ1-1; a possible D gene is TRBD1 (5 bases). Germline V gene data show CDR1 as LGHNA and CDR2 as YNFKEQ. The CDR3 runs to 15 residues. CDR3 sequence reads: CASSQGRAGNAEAFF. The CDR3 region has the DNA TGTGCCAGCAGCCAAGGTCGAGCAGGGAACGCTGAAGCTTTCTTT.

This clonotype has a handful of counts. The CDR3 reads CASSVGTGGRHEQFF. In nucleotides, the CDR3 is TGCGCCAGCAGCGTGGGGACAGGGGGCCGGCATGAGCAGTTCTTC. The J gene is TRBJ2-1, the V gene TRBV5-1; 12 bases map to TRBD1. The CDR3 is 15 residues long. Germline V gives CDR1 SGHRS, CDR2 YFSETQ. V lost 4 bases, J lost 8 bases, and 7 bases stayed unmatched. Using reference TRBV5-1 and TRBJ2-1 for the parts outside the CDR3, the full variable domain is KAGVTQTPRYLIKTRGQQVTLSCSPISGHRSVSWYQQTPGQGLQFLFEYFSETQRNKGNFPGRFSGRQFSNSRSEMNVSTLELGDSALYLCASSVGTGGRHEQFFGPGTRLTVL.

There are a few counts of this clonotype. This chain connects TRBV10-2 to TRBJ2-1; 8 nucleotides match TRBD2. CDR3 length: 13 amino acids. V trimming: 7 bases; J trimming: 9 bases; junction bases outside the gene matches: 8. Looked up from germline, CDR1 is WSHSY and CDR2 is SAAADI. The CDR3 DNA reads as TGCGCCAGCAACCCAGCGGGGGCCCGTGAGCAGTTCTTC. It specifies CASNPAGAREQFF.

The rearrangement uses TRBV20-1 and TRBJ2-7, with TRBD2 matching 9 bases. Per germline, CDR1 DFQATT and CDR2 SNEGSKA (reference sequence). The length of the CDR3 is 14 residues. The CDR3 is CSVVAGDDGYEQYF. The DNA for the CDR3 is TGCAGCGTAGTAGCGGGAGACGATGGGTACGAGCAGTACTTC.

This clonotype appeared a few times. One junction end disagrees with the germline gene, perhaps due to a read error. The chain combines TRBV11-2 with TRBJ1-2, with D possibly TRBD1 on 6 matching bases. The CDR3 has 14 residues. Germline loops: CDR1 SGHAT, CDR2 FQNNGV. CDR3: CASSLDSGVLGYTF. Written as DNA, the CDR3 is TGTGCCAGCAGCTTAGACTCAGGGGTTCTTGGCTACACTTTC.

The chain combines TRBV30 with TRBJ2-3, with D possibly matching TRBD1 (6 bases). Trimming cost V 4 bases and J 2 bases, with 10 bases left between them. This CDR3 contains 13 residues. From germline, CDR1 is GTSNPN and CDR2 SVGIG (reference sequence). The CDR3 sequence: CAWTGDNTDTQYF. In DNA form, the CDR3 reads TGTGCCTGGACAGGGGATAACACAGATACGCAGTATTTT.

In DNA form, the CDR3 reads TGTGCCAGCACCACTCCAGGGCGGTACGAGCAGTACTTC. Protein sequence: CASTTPGRYEQYF. This chain uses TRBV7-9 with TRBJ2-7, with TRBD1 as a possible D gene (5 bases). V was cut by 7 bases and J by 4 bases, with 14 bases left in between. Looked up from germline, CDR1 is SEHNR and CDR2 is FQNEAQ (reference sequence). The CDR3 is 13 amino acids.

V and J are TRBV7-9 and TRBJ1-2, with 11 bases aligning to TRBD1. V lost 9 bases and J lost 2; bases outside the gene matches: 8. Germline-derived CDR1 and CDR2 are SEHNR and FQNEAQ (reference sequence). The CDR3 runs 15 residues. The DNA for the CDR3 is TGTGCCAGTATCTCGGACAGGGGGCTCAACTATGGCTACACCTTC. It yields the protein CASISDRGLNYGYTF.

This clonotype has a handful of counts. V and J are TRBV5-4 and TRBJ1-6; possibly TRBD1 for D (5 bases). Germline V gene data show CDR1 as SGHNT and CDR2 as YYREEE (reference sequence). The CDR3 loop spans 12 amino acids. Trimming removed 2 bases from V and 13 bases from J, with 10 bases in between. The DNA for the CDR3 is TGTGCCAGCAGCTTTGAGGGGCCTCCCCTCCACTTT. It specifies CASSFEGPPLHF.

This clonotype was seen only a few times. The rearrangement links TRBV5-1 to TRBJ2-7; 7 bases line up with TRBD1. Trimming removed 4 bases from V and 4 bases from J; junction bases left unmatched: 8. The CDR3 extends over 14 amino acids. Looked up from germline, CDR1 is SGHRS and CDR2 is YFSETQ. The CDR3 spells CASSLVTGTYEQYF. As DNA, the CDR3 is TGCGCCAGCAGCCTCGTGACAGGGACGTACGAGCAGTACTTC.